The 27 T cell receptor beta chains in this list originate from one sample, sequenced in a study of T cells in Graves' hyperthyroidism and ophthalmopathy. TCR beta CDR3 sequences were amplified from RNA transcripts. The HTBI set primed first-round TCR CDR3 RT-PCR. TCRdb fed the multiplex PCR reads into MiXCR, producing one record per CDR3 protein. The sample records a few hundred thousand distinct CDR3 sequences, approximately 15% being singletons. The source material was blood. All receptors come from a woman aged 35 to 49 with Graves' hyperthyroidism that later progressed to Graves' ophthalmopathy.

At least ten counts were recorded for this clonotype. This chain connects TRBV12-3 or TRBV12-4 to TRBJ1-1; D is uncertain. V was cut by 3 bases and J by 2 bases, with 7 bases left in between. This CDR3 region has 13 residues. The CDR3 bases are TGTGCCAGCAGTTTTGAGGAAAACACTGAAGCTTTCTTT. Protein sequence: CASSFEENTEAFF.

This clonotype was counted ten times or more. The V call is TRBV2, the J call TRBJ2-3; the D gene is possibly TRBD1 (6 bases). Germline V gene lookup returns CDR1 SNHLY and CDR2 FYNNEI. CDR3 length: 15 amino acids. The germline V and J ends were trimmed by 7 bases and 5 bases, with 19 bases remaining between them. The chain's CDR3 is CASTRTAAGLDTQYF. Written as DNA, the CDR3 is TGTGCCAGCACCCGGACAGCCGCTGGATTAGATACGCAGTATTTT.

In regard to this clonotype: This may arise from a read error, as a much more abundant clone is one base away. The V call is TRBV11-2, the J call TRBJ2-3, with TRBD2 identical over 9 bases. This CDR3 spans 14 amino acids. CDR1 and CDR2 (germline): SGHAT, FQNNGV. The V and J ends lost 3 bases and 14 bases, in that order; junction bases with no gene match: 12. The CDR3 DNA follows: TGTGCCAGCAGCTTTGGGGCGGGAGGGGAAACCCGGTATTTT. Amino acids: CASSFGAGGETRYF.

This clonotype was seen a few times. The chain is built from TRBV6-1 and TRBJ2-7; a possible D gene is TRBD1 (7 bases). The length of the CDR3 is 15 residues. Trimming cost V 6 bases and J 7 bases, with 22 bases left between them. Germline V gives CDR1 MNHNS, CDR2 SASEGT. CDR3 protein: CASSAGGWGVREQYF. For the CDR3, the DNA is TGTGCCAGCAGCGCAGGGGGATGGGGGGTGCGAGAGCAGTACTTC.

In this sample, this clonotype turned up a few times. The chain employs TRBV7-9 and TRBJ1-3; no definite D call. The CDR3 is made up of 16 amino acids. Trimming left V 5 bases short and J 3 bases short, with 17 bases between. The V gene's germline CDR1 is SEHNR and CDR2 FQNEAQ (reference sequence). The CDR3 bases are TGTGCCAGCAGCCCCTCCGTGACATTGGTTGGAAACACCATATATTTT. This encodes CASSPSVTLVGNTIYF. Looking up the rest from reference TRBV7-9 and TRBJ1-3 gives the full variable domain: DTGVSQNPRHKITKRGQNVTFRCDPISEHNRLYWYRQTLGQGPEFLTYFQNEAQLEKSRLLSDRFSAERPKGSFSTLEIQRTEQGDSAMYLCASSPSVTLVGNTIYFGEGSWLTVV.

At least ten counts were recorded for this clonotype. J is TRBJ2-1 and V is TRBV20-1; TRBD2 matches at 12 bases. Looked up from germline, CDR1 is DFQATT and CDR2 is SNEGSKA (reference sequence). This CDR3 spans 15 amino acids. Unmatched junction bases numbered 6, after V lost 2 bases and J lost 7 bases. Written as DNA, the CDR3 is TGCAGTGCTAGAATACTAGCGGGAGGCTTGAATGAGCAGTTCTTC. This sequence encodes CSARILAGGLNEQFF.

This clonotype was seen at least ten times. The CDR3 coding sequence is TGTGCCAGCAGCGAGACAGGGGGCGGGAGTTCCTACGAGCAGTACTTC. This gives the protein CASSETGGGSSYEQYF. The rearrangement uses TRBV28 and TRBJ2-7, with 10 bases fitting TRBD1. V lost 6 bases to trimming and J lost 1 base; unmatched junction nucleotides: 9. Germline V gene sequence: CDR1 MDHEN, CDR2 SYDVKM. The CDR3 consists of 16 residues. The variable domain in full, with the rest retrieved from reference TRBV28 and TRBJ2-7, is DVKVTQSSRYLVKRTGEKVFLECVQDMDHENMFWYRQDPGLGLRLIYFSYDVKMKEKGDIPEGYSVSREKKERFSLILESASTNQTSMYLCASSETGGGSSYEQYFGPGTRLTVT.

This clonotype has only a few counts. This chain links TRBV7-8 with TRBJ2-1, with 11 positions matching TRBD2. The CDR3 covers 15 residues. The germline gives CDR1 SGHVS, CDR2 FQNEAQ. Unmatched junction bases numbered 2, after V lost 4 bases and J lost 3 bases. This CDR3 reads CASSWGLAVYNEQFF. DNA of the CDR3: TGTGCCAGCAGCTGGGGACTAGCGGTCTACAATGAGCAGTTCTTC.

This clonotype was counted ten times or more. The chain couples TRBV6-4 to TRBJ2-2; D is perhaps TRBD1 (5 bases). The CDR3 has 15 residues. Trimming left V 4 bases short and J 5 bases short, with 14 bases between. Germline CDR1 MRHNA, CDR2 SNTAGT. CDR3 protein: CASSAQGEATGELFF. Written as DNA, the CDR3 is TGTGCCAGCAGTGCGCAGGGTGAAGCAACCGGGGAGCTGTTTTTT.

This clonotype was counted many times. This sequence joins TRBV9 and TRBJ1-6; D is unclear. Germline V gene sequence: CDR1 SGDLS, CDR2 YYNGEE. The CDR3 has 17 residues. The V end was cut by 2 bases, the J end by 0 bases, with 12 bases between. CDR3 in amino acids: CASSVGWESSYNSPLHF. CDR3 DNA: TGTGCCAGCAGCGTTGGGTGGGAGAGCTCCTATAATTCACCCCTCCACTTT.

The table lists this clonotype with a few counts. The chain joins TRBV20-1 to TRBJ2-1; 9 bases match TRBD2. The CDR3 is made up of 15 amino acids. V trimming: 3 bases; J trimming: 4 bases; junction bases outside the gene matches: 7. Germline V CDR1 and CDR2: DFQATT, SNEGSKA (reference sequence). In nucleotides, the CDR3 is TGCAGTGCTAGCTTAGCGGGAGCGAAGTACAATGAGCAGTTCTTC. Amino acid sequence: CSASLAGAKYNEQFF.

The table lists this clonotype with many counts. The rearrangement joins TRBV6-2 or TRBV6-3 to TRBJ1-1; TRBD1 matches 9 bases. Germline V gene lookup returns CDR1 MNHEY and CDR2 SVGEGT. The CDR3 consists of 14 residues. V trimming: 6 bases; J trimming: 4 bases; junction bases outside the gene matches: 6. The DNA for the CDR3 is TGTGCCAGCAGGGGAACAGGGGGCCTCACTGAAGCTTTCTTT. Its translation: CASRGTGGLTEAFF.

Many counts were recorded for this clonotype. CDR3 loop: CASGGLANYNEQFF. In nucleotides, the CDR3 is TGTGCCAGCGGGGGACTAGCGAACTACAATGAGCAGTTCTTC. The V call is TRBV2, the J call TRBJ2-1; 10 bases are shared with TRBD2. The germline gives CDR1 SNHLY, CDR2 FYNNEI. The CDR3 consists of 14 residues. The junction had 4 bases not matched to a gene; V was cut back by 8 bases and J by 3 bases.

This clonotype was counted at least ten times. The chain couples TRBV15 to TRBJ2-2, with D possibly matching TRBD2 (5 bases). V was cut by 4 bases and J by 0 bases, with 18 bases left in between. There are 18 residues in the CDR3. Germline CDR1 LNHNV, CDR2 YYDKDF (reference sequence). In DNA, the CDR3 is TGTGCCACCAGCACGCGGCCGGACTGGACTGCGAACACCGGGGAGCTGTTTTTT. Encoded protein: CATSTRPDWTANTGELFF.

A few counts support this clonotype. The V call is TRBV19, the J call TRBJ2-6; D is possibly TRBD1 or TRBD2 (5 bases each). This CDR3 has 16 residues. Trimming cost V 7 bases and J 4 bases, with 17 bases left between them. In germline, CDR1 is LNHDA, CDR2 SQIVND (reference sequence). CDR3 nucleotides: TGTGCCAGTAATCGGGGCAGGTCGATAGGGGCCAACGTCCTGACTTTC. Translating it yields CASNRGRSIGANVLTF. The complete variable domain, with remaining parts taken from reference TRBV19 and TRBJ2-6, reads DGGITQSPKYLFRKEGQNVTLSCEQNLNHDAMYWYRQDPGQGLRLIYYSQIVNDFQKGDIAEGYSVSREKKESFPLTVTSAQKNPTAFYLCASNRGRSIGANVLTFGAGSRLTVL.

V and J are TRBV28 and TRBJ1-2, with D uncertain. The germline V and J ends were trimmed by 6 bases and 2 bases, with 10 bases remaining between them. CDR3 length: 13 residues. Germline V gene sequence: CDR1 MDHEN, CDR2 SYDVKM. CDR3 sequence: CASRTDDNYGYTF. The CDR3 bases are TGTGCCAGCAGAACTGACGACAACTATGGCTACACCTTC.

This clonotype was counted ten times or more. The chain combines TRBV11-2 with TRBJ2-5, with D hard to call. Germline loops: CDR1 SGHAT, CDR2 FQNNGV. The CDR3 is made up of 13 amino acids. Deletions cut 0 bases from V and 12 bases from J, with 14 bases between. The CDR3: CASSLEPLKGKYF. In DNA, the CDR3 is TGTGCCAGCAGCTTAGAACCCCTGAAAGGAAAGTACTTC.

This clonotype was observed at least ten times. This CDR3 is CASSSNGGYIQYF. The CDR3, as DNA: TGTGCCAGCAGCTCCAACGGGGGGTACATTCAGTACTTC. V gene TRBV7-2 combines with J gene TRBJ2-4; TRBD2 matches 7 bases. The CDR3 covers 13 residues. Germline V lookup: CDR1 SGHTA, CDR2 FQGNSA. V shed 4 bases and J 8 bases; nucleotides not matched to a gene: 5.

This clonotype was recorded at least ten times. The V gene is TRBV28, the J gene TRBJ2-1, with D perhaps matching TRBD2 (5 bases). Germline-derived CDR1 and CDR2 are MDHEN and SYDVKM. Deletions cut 7 bases from V and 9 bases from J, with 13 bases between. The CDR3 is made up of 12 amino acids. CDR3 bases: TGTGCCAGCACCGAGGGCCGGGTTGAGCAGTTCTTC. Amino acid sequence: CASTEGRVEQFF.

This clonotype was observed many times. The chain links TRBV5-1 to TRBJ2-3; D is possibly TRBD1 (6 bases). V was shortened by 2 bases and J by 3 bases, with 13 bases between the two germline ends. Germline-derived CDR1 and CDR2 are SGHRS and YFSETQ. CDR3 length: 15 residues. The CDR3 spells CASSFRTEGTDTQYF. The CDR3, as DNA: TGCGCCAGCAGCTTCAGGACAGAGGGGACAGATACGCAGTATTTT. The full variable domain, rest sourced from reference TRBV5-1 and TRBJ2-3, is KAGVTQTPRYLIKTRGQQVTLSCSPISGHRSVSWYQQTPGQGLQFLFEYFSETQRNKGNFPGRFSGRQFSNSRSEMNVSTLELGDSALYLCASSFRTEGTDTQYFGPGTRLTVL.

This clonotype was recorded many times. The chain employs TRBV3-1 and TRBJ1-5; D is uncertain. Germline CDR1 and CDR2: LGHDT and YNNKEL (reference sequence). The CDR3 has 13 residues. The germline V and J ends were trimmed by 1 base and 7 bases, with 8 bases remaining between them. CDR3 sequence reads: CASSQGAGQPQHF. The CDR3 nucleotides read TGTGCCAGCAGCCAAGGCGCAGGACAGCCCCAGCATTTT.

This clonotype was found many times. The rearrangement links TRBV11-2 to TRBJ2-1; 7 bases match TRBD1. The germline gives CDR1 SGHAT, CDR2 FQNNGV. V lost 5 bases to trimming and J lost 4 bases; unmatched junction nucleotides: 5. This CDR3 region has 14 residues. In nucleotides, the CDR3 is TGTGCCAGCAGCCCACCGACAGGGTACAATGAGCAGTTCTTC. Translation gives CASSPPTGYNEQFF. Based on the CDR3 plus reference TRBV11-2 and TRBJ2-1, the full variable domain is EAGVAQSPRYKIIEKRQSVAFWCNPISGHATLYWYQQILGQGPKLLIQFQNNGVVDDSQLPKDRFSAERLKGVDSTLKIQPAKLEDSAVYLCASSPPTGYNEQFFGPGTRLTVL.

The J gene is TRBJ2-1, the V gene TRBV18, with D perhaps being TRBD1 or TRBD2 (5 bases each). Germline values: CDR1 KGHSH, CDR2 LQKENI. This CDR3 region has 13 residues. V was trimmed by 3 bases and J by 11 bases, leaving 14 bases between them. CDR3 protein: CASSPGPSGKQFF. The CDR3 DNA sequence: TGTGCCAGCTCACCGGGACCGAGCGGTAAGCAGTTCTTC.

This clonotype was counted many times. The rearrangement uses TRBV20-1 and TRBJ2-3; the D call may be TRBD1 or TRBD2 (5 bases each). CDR1 is DFQATT, CDR2 SNEGSKA, per germline (reference sequence). V was pared by 5 bases and J by 0 bases, with 18 bases between. The CDR3 sequence is 16 residues long. The CDR3 here is CSALTGTSPSTDTQYF. The CDR3 DNA follows: TGCAGTGCTCTTACCGGGACCTCTCCTAGCACAGATACGCAGTATTTT.

This clonotype was counted a single time. The chain couples TRBV12-3 or TRBV12-4 to TRBJ1-2; 9 bases are a match to TRBD1. The trim removed 6 bases at V and 8 bases at J, leaving 13 bases unmatched. This CDR3 is built from 15 residues. The CDR3 here is CASRRGTGSGGGYTF. In nucleotides, the CDR3 is TGTGCCAGCAGACGGGGGACAGGGTCCGGGGGAGGCTACACCTTC.

The chain couples TRBV27 to TRBJ2-7; 14 nucleotides align to TRBD2. The CDR3 length is 16 residues. The J segment lost 5 bases and the V segment lost 4 bases, leaving 7 bases of the junction unmatched. The germline gives CDR1 MNHEY, CDR2 SMNVEV (reference sequence). DNA for the CDR3: TGTGCCAGCAGTTACGGACTAGCGGGAGGCGCCCACGAGCAGTACTTC. Amino acid sequence: CASSYGLAGGAHEQYF.

This chain connects TRBV5-1 to TRBJ2-7, with a weak D call TRBD1 (6 bases). Germline CDR1 reads SGHRS; CDR2 reads YFSETQ. The V end lost 5 bases, the J end lost 5 bases, and 17 bases lay between the germline ends. CDR3 size: 14 residues. CDR3 amino acids: CASRITSTGHEQYF. The CDR3 DNA sequence: TGCGCCAGCAGGATTACCTCAACAGGGCACGAGCAGTACTTC.